This T cell receptor (beta chain) was captured in a study of T cells in localized non-small cell lung cancer. Trimming left V 0 bases short and J 0 bases short, with 7 bases between. This CDR3 spans 15 amino acids. Germline V gene sequence: CDR1 SGHRS, CDR2 YFSETQ. Some clones are missing from TCRdb's copy, which holds only in-frame ones; the method was immunoSEQ multiplex PCR. The sample holds 2,000 to 2,500 clones, over 25% seen once. Points from the study as a whole: Uninvolved nearby lung showed the greatest T cell clonality, exceeding that found in tumor.

Two independent pathologists confirmed no atypia in lung taken at least 2 cm from tumor. In this sample, this clone turned up a few times. Its antigen is unknown. The sequences come from normal lung tissue next to the tumor, collected before any cancer treatment. This sequence was found in a male donor at least 60 years old with stage I squamous cell lung carcinoma. The chain employs TRBV5-1 and TRBJ1-5; D not resolved. In DNA form, the CDR3 reads TGCGCCAGCAGCTTGGAAGGGTCTAGCAATCAGCCCCAGCATTTT. This gives the protein CASSLEGSSNQPQHF.